At least ten counts were recorded for the clone carrying this TCR beta chain. Its matching antigen is unknown. V lost 7 bases, J lost 1 base, and 19 bases lay in between. This CDR3 contains 16 residues. Germline V CDR1 and CDR2: MNHNS, SASEGT. TCRdb re-analysed the reads in MiXCR, keeping a single row per CDR3 protein. The table shows over 450,000 distinct CDR3 sequences, with roughly 12% occurring only once. The data were obtained in a study of T cell repertoires in cytomegalovirus infection. Turning to the study itself: Signatures in public TCR beta sequences pointed to both CMV infection and matching HLA type. Findings of the study overall: Individuals carrying CMV plus the relevant HLA were identified by cumulative frequency of public TCR beta families.

The genes are TRBV6-1 and TRBJ1-1; no definite D call. Sequenced input: PBMCs. The clonotype originates from a human donor in good health (CMV status not recorded). Some clones in this sample may be carry-over from other donors' samples. As DNA, the CDR3 is TGTGCCAGCAATCGGAGAGGGTCGGGCCCGAACACTGAAGCTTTCTTT. Residues: CASNRRGSGPNTEAFF.